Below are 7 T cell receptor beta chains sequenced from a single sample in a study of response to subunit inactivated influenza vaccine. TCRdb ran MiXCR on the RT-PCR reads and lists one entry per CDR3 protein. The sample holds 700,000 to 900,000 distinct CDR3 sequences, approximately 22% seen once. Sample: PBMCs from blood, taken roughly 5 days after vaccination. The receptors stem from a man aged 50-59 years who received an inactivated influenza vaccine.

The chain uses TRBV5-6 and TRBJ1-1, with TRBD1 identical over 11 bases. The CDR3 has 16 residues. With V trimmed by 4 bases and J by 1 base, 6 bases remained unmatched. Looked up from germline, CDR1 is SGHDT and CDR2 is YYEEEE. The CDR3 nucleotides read TGTGCCAGCAGCGTGAGGACAGGGGGCTGGAACACTGAAGCTTTCTTT. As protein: CASSVRTGGWNTEAFF.

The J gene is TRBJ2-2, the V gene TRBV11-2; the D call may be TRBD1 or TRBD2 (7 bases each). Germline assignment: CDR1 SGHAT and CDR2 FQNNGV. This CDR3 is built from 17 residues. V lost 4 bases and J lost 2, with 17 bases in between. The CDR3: CASSSPRGGTNTGELFF. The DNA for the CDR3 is TGTGCCAGCAGCTCCCCCAGGGGGGGGACTAACACCGGGGAGCTGTTTTTT.

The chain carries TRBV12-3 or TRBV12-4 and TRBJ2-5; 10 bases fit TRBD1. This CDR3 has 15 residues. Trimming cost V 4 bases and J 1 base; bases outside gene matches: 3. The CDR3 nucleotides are TGTGCCAGCAGTTCGGGACAGGGGCTCCAAGAGACCCAGTACTTC. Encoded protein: CASSSGQGLQETQYF.

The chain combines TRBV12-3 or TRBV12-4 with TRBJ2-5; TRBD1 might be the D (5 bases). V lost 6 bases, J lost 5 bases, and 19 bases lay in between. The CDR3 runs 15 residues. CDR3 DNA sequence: TGTGCCAGCAGCTTCCTAAGGGGTATGGTTGAGACCCAGTACTTC. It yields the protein CASSFLRGMVETQYF.

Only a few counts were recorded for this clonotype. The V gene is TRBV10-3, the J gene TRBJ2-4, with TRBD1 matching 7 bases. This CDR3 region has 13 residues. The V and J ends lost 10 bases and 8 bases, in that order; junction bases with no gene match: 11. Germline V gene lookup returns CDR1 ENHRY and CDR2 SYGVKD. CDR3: CASTGEITDIQYF. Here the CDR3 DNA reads TGTGCCAGTACAGGGGAAATCACCGACATTCAGTACTTC.

The CDR3 nucleotides read TGTGCCAGCAGATATACCGCAGGGAACACTGAAGCTTTCTTT. This translates into CASRYTAGNTEAFF. The chain couples TRBV27 to TRBJ1-1; D unresolved. The CDR3 sequence is 14 residues long. Trimming shortened V by 6 bases and J by 1 base, and 12 bases separated the two germline ends. Germline CDR1 is MNHEY and CDR2 is SMNVEV (reference sequence).

The DNA of the CDR3 is TGTGCCAGCAGCTTAGAAGGTAGCGGGGAAAACTCCTACGAGCAGTACTTC. Its translation is CASSLEGSGENSYEQYF. The V call is TRBV11-2, the J call TRBJ2-7; 8 bases are shared with TRBD2. Germline trimming cut 0 bases from V and 0 bases from J; bases unmatched to any gene: 7. The CDR3 is made up of 17 amino acids. Germline CDR1 reads SGHAT; CDR2 reads FQNNGV.